This T cell receptor (beta chain) came from a study of response to subunit inactivated influenza vaccine. Study observations and caveats: Authors suggested seasonal influenza vaccinations each recruit few new T cells.

Trimming stripped 0 bases from V and 7 bases from J, with 11 bases between. Germline CDR1 SGHRS, CDR2 YFSETQ. This CDR3 spans 15 amino acids. This clonotype has only a few counts. The antigen remains undetermined. MiXCR was run by TCRdb on the RT-PCR reads, yielding one entry per CDR3 protein. Here the sample spans 500,000 to 550,000 distinct CDR3 sequences, less than 10% being singletons. The clonotype originates from a man between 50 and 70 years old who received an inactivated influenza vaccine. The chain is built from TRBV5-1 and TRBJ1-6; D is uncertain. The sequencing here drew on PBMCs from blood, taken less than 30 months after vaccination. The CDR3 sequence is CASSLDGYQNSPLHF. CDR3 coding DNA: TGCGCCAGCAGCTTGGACGGCTACCAGAATTCACCCCTCCACTTT.